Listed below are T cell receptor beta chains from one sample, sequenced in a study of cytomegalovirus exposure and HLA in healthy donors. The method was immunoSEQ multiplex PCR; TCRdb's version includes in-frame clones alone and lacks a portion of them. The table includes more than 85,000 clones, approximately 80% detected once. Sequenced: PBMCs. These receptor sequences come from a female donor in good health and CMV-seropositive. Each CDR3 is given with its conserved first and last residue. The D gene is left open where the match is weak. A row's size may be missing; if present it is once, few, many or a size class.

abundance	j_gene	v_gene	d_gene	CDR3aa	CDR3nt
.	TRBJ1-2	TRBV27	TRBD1	CASSPGQGASGYTF	TGTGCCAGCAGTCCTGGACAGGGGGCGTCTGGCTACACCTTC
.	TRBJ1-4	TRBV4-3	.	CASSQGGRGANEKLFF	TGCGCCAGCAGCCAAGGGGGGAGGGGAGCTAATGAAAAACTGTTTTTT
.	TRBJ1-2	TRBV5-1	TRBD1	CASSSSGQGGSGYTF	TGCGCCAGCAGCTCGTCGGGACAGGGAGGGAGCGGCTACACCTTC
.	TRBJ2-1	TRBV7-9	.	CSSSLQGPSSYNEQFF	TGTTCCAGCAGCTTACAGGGTCCTAGCTCCTACAATGAGCAGTTCTTC
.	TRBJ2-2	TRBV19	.	CASSIFGAVGGELFF	TGTGCCAGTAGTATCTTTGGGGCAGTAGGCGGGGAGCTGTTTTTT
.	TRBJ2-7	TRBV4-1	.	CASSQGSTGVSYEQYF	TGCGCCAGCAGCCAAGGGTCCACGGGAGTATCCTACGAGCAGTACTTC
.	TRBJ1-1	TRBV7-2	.	CASSLDGLGRGAFF	TGTGCCAGCAGCTTAGATGGGTTGGGCAGGGGAGCTTTCTTT
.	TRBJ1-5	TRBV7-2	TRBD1	CASSLAGTAQPQHF	TGTGCCAGCAGCTTAGCCGGGACAGCCCAGCCCCAGCATTTT
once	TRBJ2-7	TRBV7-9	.	CASGQSDSSYEQYF	TGTGCCAGCGGTCAGTCGGACAGCTCCTACGAGCAGTACTTC
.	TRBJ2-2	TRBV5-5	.	CASSLVAGTGELFF	TGTGCCAGCAGCTTGGTGGCGGGAACCGGGGAGCTGTTTTTT
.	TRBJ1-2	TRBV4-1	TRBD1	CASSQDWSGQLYGYTF	TGCGCCAGCAGCCAAGATTGGTCGGGACAGCTCTATGGCTACACCTTC
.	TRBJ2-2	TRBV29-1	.	CSAERGYTGELFF	TGCAGCGCCGAACGCGGATACACCGGGGAGCTGTTTTTT
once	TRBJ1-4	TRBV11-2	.	CASSLEGGNEKLFF	TGTGCCAGCAGCTTAGAGGGGGGAAATGAAAAACTGTTTTTT
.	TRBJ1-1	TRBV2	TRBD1	CASAGQGALTWNTEAFF	TGTGCCAGCGCGGGACAGGGGGCTCTTACTTGGAACACTGAAGCTTTCTTT
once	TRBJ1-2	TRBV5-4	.	CASSPGQNYGYTF	TGTGCCAGCAGCCCCGGACAAAACTATGGCTACACCTTC
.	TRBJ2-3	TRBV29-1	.	CSVFSGGSRDTQYF	TGCAGCGTTTTTTCGGGTGGGTCTCGGGATACGCAGTATTTT
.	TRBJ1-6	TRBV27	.	CASSPPTGRNSPLHF	TGTGCCAGCAGTCCCCCGACAGGTCGTAATTCACCCCTCCACTTT
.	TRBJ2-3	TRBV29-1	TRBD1	CSGRTGGTDTQYF	TGCAGCGGACGGACAGGGGGCACAGATACGCAGTATTTT
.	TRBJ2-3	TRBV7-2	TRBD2	CASTPTSGGATDTQYF	TGTGCCAGCACCCCTACTAGCGGGGGGGCCACAGATACGCAGTATTTT
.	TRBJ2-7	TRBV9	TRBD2	CASSVAISGSGYEQYF	TGTGCCAGCAGCGTAGCTATTAGCGGGAGTGGGTACGAGCAGTACTTC
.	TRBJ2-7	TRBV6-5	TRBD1	CASSTGTGLSYEQYF	TGTGCCAGCAGCACCGGGACAGGGCTATCCTACGAGCAGTACTTC
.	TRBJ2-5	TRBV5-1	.	CASSGDGGETQYF	TGCGCCAGCAGCGGGGATGGCGGGGAGACCCAGTACTTC
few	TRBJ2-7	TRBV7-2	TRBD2	CASSSPGLAGGYEQYF	TGTGCCAGCAGCTCTCCCGGACTAGCGGGGGGATACGAGCAGTACTTC
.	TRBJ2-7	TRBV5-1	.	CASREGGTPLDEQYF	TGCGCCAGCAGGGAGGGTGGGACCCCCCTCGACGAGCAGTACTTC
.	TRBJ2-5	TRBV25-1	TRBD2	CASRRGTSVMGGETQYF	TGTGCCAGCAGGAGGGGGACTAGCGTGATGGGTGGGGAGACCCAGTACTTC